Following are 20 T cell receptor beta chains from one sample sequenced in a study of cytomegalovirus exposure and HLA in healthy donors. Measured with immunoSEQ multiplex PCR; TCRdb has only the in-frame clones, and not every one. Here the sample spans more than 300,000 clones, 75% to 90% being singletons. Material: PBMCs. Every receptor here comes from a woman aged 18 to 35 in good health and CMV-seronegative.

V and J are TRBV19 and TRBJ1-1; the D gene is possibly TRBD1 (6 bases). Germline V gives CDR1 LNHDA, CDR2 SQIVND (reference sequence). The CDR3 covers 13 residues. Trimming left V 3 bases short and J 3 bases short, with 8 bases between. The CDR3 here is CASSIKGDTEAFF. The CDR3 DNA reads TGTGCCAGTAGTATTAAGGGGGACACTGAAGCTTTCTTT.

The V and J genes are TRBV2 and TRBJ2-3, with a weak D call TRBD1 (6 bases). The CDR3 covers 13 residues. Between the trimmed V and J ends, which lost 0 bases and 15 bases, there was a span of 16 bases. CDR1 SNHLY and CDR2 FYNNEI come from the germline V gene. The CDR3 spells CASSEARTGSEYF. CDR3 sequence (DNA): TGTGCCAGCAGTGAAGCCCGTACAGGGAGCGAATATTTT.

The gene calls are TRBV29-1 and TRBJ2-3; the D gene is possibly TRBD1 (6 bases). V gave up 4 bases and J gave up 0 bases, with 14 bases separating them. The V gene's germline CDR1 is SQVTM and CDR2 ANQGSEA. The CDR3 is made up of 15 amino acids. As DNA, the CDR3 is TGCAGCGTTGTTTTGGGACATCCTAGCACAGATACGCAGTATTTT. Its protein is CSVVLGHPSTDTQYF.

V is TRBV27 and J is TRBJ2-7; perhaps TRBD2 as D (6 bases). The V gene lost 4 bases and the J gene lost 3 bases, with 13 bases spanning the gap. Per the germline V gene, CDR1 is MNHEY and CDR2 is SMNVEV (reference sequence). CDR3 length equals 14 residues. CDR3 bases: TGTGCCAGCAGTTCAGCGGAGGGGCTCTACGAGCAGTACTTC. Residues: CASSSAEGLYEQYF.

This chain joins TRBV28 and TRBJ1-5; D remains unclear. Per germline, CDR1 MDHEN and CDR2 SYDVKM. The CDR3 is made up of 18 amino acids. V lost 2 bases and J 0 bases, leaving 17 bases between the germline ends. The CDR3 loop is CASSLAVATRYSNQPQHF. The CDR3 bases are TGTGCCAGCAGTTTAGCCGTCGCGACACGATATAGCAATCAGCCCCAGCATTTT.

In the case of this clone: This sample includes further DNA sequences coding for the same CDR3. The V call is TRBV30, the J call TRBJ1-5; D is uncertain. This CDR3 region has 13 residues. V lost 0 bases and J lost 0, with 3 bases in between. The germline V gene has CDR1 GTSNPN and CDR2 SVGIG (reference sequence). The CDR3 DNA reads TGTGCCTGGAGTGTCGGTAGCAATCAGCCCCAGCATTTT. It specifies CAWSVGSNQPQHF.

The chain couples TRBV19 to TRBJ2-3; D is uncertain. This CDR3 contains 15 residues. Deletions cut 5 bases from V and 2 bases from J, with 14 bases between. CDR1 and CDR2 (germline): LNHDA, SQIVND (reference sequence). The CDR3: CASSLRGFATDTQYF. DNA of the CDR3: TGTGCCAGTAGTCTCCGAGGCTTCGCCACAGATACGCAGTATTTT.

CDR3 DNA sequence: TGTGCCAGCAGTTTATGGACAGGATCCTACGAGCAGTACTTC. It specifies CASSLWTGSYEQYF. This chain joins TRBV27 and TRBJ2-7, with 7 positions matching TRBD1. V lost 1 base, J lost 1 base, and 1 base stayed unmatched. There are 14 residues in the CDR3. Germline-derived CDR1 and CDR2 are MNHEY and SMNVEV (reference sequence).

This clone occurred once. This chain links TRBV2 with TRBJ1-1, with 7 bases that match TRBD1. Germline loops: CDR1 SNHLY, CDR2 FYNNEI. There are 15 residues in the CDR3. V lost 6 bases to trimming and J lost 1 base; unmatched junction nucleotides: 8. CDR3 region: CASRLRDSPNTEAFF. Here the CDR3 DNA reads TGTGCCAGCAGATTAAGGGACAGCCCGAACACTGAAGCTTTCTTT.

This clone occurred a few times. This chain links TRBV11-2 with TRBJ2-7; 14 nucleotides match TRBD2. The length of the CDR3 is 16 residues. Germline-derived CDR1 and CDR2 are SGHAT and FQNNGV. The V and J ends lost 5 bases and 2 bases, in that order; junction bases with no gene match: 5. CDR3 protein: CASSRRTSGGPYEQYF. In DNA, the CDR3 is TGTGCCAGCAGCCGTAGGACTAGCGGGGGGCCCTACGAGCAGTACTTC.

This clone was seen a single time. The V gene is TRBV11-2, the J gene TRBJ1-5; D is ambiguous. The CDR3 sequence is 14 residues long. V lost 0 bases, J lost 4 bases, and 7 bases lay in between. The germline gives CDR1 SGHAT, CDR2 FQNNGV. The CDR3 here is CASSLDPRNQPQHF. DNA of the CDR3: TGTGCCAGCAGCTTAGATCCCAGGAATCAGCCCCAGCATTTT.

The chain joins TRBV5-1 to TRBJ2-1; no definite D call. This CDR3 is 14 amino acids long. Germline V gene data show CDR1 as SGHRS and CDR2 as YFSETQ. The ends were cut back, 0 bases at V and 6 bases at J, with 10 bases in the middle. In nucleotides, the CDR3 is TGCGCCAGCAGCTTGGGACACAAAGGCAATGAGCAGTTCTTC. Amino acid sequence: CASSLGHKGNEQFF.

V usage is TRBV9 and J usage is TRBJ1-1; 7 bases are shared with TRBD1. The CDR3 covers 16 residues. Germline V gives CDR1 SGDLS, CDR2 YYNGEE. V was clipped by 5 bases and J by 2 bases; unmatched bases: 12. CDR3: CASSTGASFPNTEAFF. The CDR3 nucleotides read TGTGCCAGCAGTACAGGGGCCTCCTTCCCTAACACTGAAGCTTTCTTT.

The chain is built from TRBV9 and TRBJ1-2, with 8 bases that match TRBD1. The J segment lost 4 bases and the V segment lost 3 bases, leaving 8 bases of the junction unmatched. This CDR3 spans 15 amino acids. Per germline, CDR1 SGDLS and CDR2 YYNGEE. The CDR3 DNA reads as TGTGCCAGCAGCGCCTCACGGACAGGGCCCTATGGCTACACCTTC. Translation: CASSASRTGPYGYTF.

This clone was seen a few times. The chain carries TRBV14 and TRBJ1-2; TRBD1 is a possible D gene (6 bases). In germline, CDR1 is SGHDN, CDR2 FVKESK. This CDR3 spans 15 amino acids. The V end was cut by 3 bases, the J end by 4 bases, with 15 bases between. CDR3 nucleotides: TGTGCCAGCAGCCACGGACAGCCCGTTATCTATGGCTACACCTTC. Translating gives CASSHGQPVIYGYTF.

The rearrangement links TRBV18 to TRBJ2-7, with D tentatively TRBD2 (5 bases). CDR3 length: 14 residues. Deletions cut 1 base from V and 0 bases from J, with 7 bases between. From germline, CDR1 is KGHSH and CDR2 LQKENI. The CDR3 bases are TGTGCCAGCTCACCACTTGGAGGCTCCTACGAGCAGTACTTC. Protein product: CASSPLGGSYEQYF.

The chain links TRBV28 to TRBJ2-7; 10 positions agree with TRBD1. The germline CDR1 and CDR2 sequences are MDHEN and SYDVKM. The CDR3 length is 13 residues. Germline trimming cut 6 bases from V and 6 bases from J; bases unmatched to any gene: 5. CDR3 sequence: CASRWTGGSEQYF. The CDR3 nucleotides are TGTGCCAGCAGGTGGACAGGGGGATCCGAGCAGTACTTC.

This chain joins TRBV11-2 and TRBJ1-4, with 11 bases fitting TRBD1. Germline V gene sequence: CDR1 SGHAT, CDR2 FQNNGV. The V gene end was trimmed by 1 base and the J gene end by 8 bases; junction bases not matched to a gene: 3. This CDR3 region has 15 residues. In DNA, the CDR3 is TGTGCCAGCAGCTTAGGGACAGGGGGCAGGGAAAAACTGTTTTTT. Residues: CASSLGTGGREKLFF.

The rearrangement uses TRBV2 and TRBJ2-3; 10 bases align to TRBD2. Germline-derived CDR1 and CDR2 are SNHLY and FYNNEI. The ends lost 0 bases at V and 1 base at J; junction bases unmatched: 7. The CDR3 covers 18 residues. The CDR3 sequence: CASSEAGGLAGGTDTQYF. DNA for the CDR3: TGTGCCAGCAGTGAAGCGGGTGGGCTAGCGGGAGGCACAGATACGCAGTATTTT. The whole variable domain, filled in from reference TRBV2 and TRBJ2-3, reads EPEVTQTPSHQVTQMGQEVILRCVPISNHLYFYWYRQILGQKVEFLVSFYNNEISEKSEIFDDQFSVERPDGSNFTLKIRSTKLEDSAMYFCASSEAGGLAGGTDTQYFGPGTRLTVL.

This clone has only a few counts. V is TRBV4-1 and J is TRBJ2-7; 7 nucleotides align to TRBD1. There are 14 residues in the CDR3. V lost 4 bases to trimming and J lost 2 bases; unmatched junction nucleotides: 5. Germline assignment: CDR1 MGHRA and CDR2 YSYEKL. The CDR3 DNA reads TGCGCCAGCAGCCCCCTAGGACAGGCCTACGAGCAGTACTTC. This codes for CASSPLGQAYEQYF.